What follows are 19 T cell receptor beta chains derived from one specimen sequenced in a study of blood T cell repertoires in COVID-19. TCRdb keeps only in-frame clones here, not all; method: immunoSEQ multiplex PCR. The sample yields 24,000 or so clones, approximately 87% seen once. Sequenced: peripheral blood. These receptors came from a human donor with active COVID-19. The donor label of this sample is uncertain.

The chain carries TRBV2 and TRBJ2-7; a weak D match, TRBD2 (5 bases). V was cut by 6 bases and J by 0 bases, with 12 bases left in between. The germline gives CDR1 SNHLY, CDR2 FYNNEI. The CDR3 is made up of 14 amino acids. CDR3 nucleotide sequence: TGTGCCAGCAGGGAAAAGACTAACTCCTACGAGCAGTACTTC. Amino acids: CASREKTNSYEQYF.

V usage is TRBV2 and J usage is TRBJ2-1; D may be TRBD2 (5 bases). Trimming took 7 bases from V and 4 from J, leaving 20 bases between them. The V gene's germline CDR1 is SNHLY and CDR2 FYNNEI. The CDR3 has 16 residues. CDR3 residues: CASTDGLDGFYNEQFF. The CDR3 coding sequence is TGTGCCAGCACCGACGGACTGGATGGGTTTTACAATGAGCAGTTCTTC.

The chain has TRBV11-3 and TRBJ2-7; a weak D match, TRBD1 (6 bases). Between the trimmed V and J ends, which lost 4 bases and 5 bases, there was a span of 15 bases. In germline, CDR1 is SGHNT, CDR2 YENEEA. The CDR3 is made up of 14 amino acids. The CDR3 spells CASSSTGPEHEQYF. Here the CDR3 DNA reads TGTGCCAGCAGCTCCACAGGGCCTGAACACGAGCAGTACTTC. The entire variable domain, with the rest obtained from reference TRBV11-3 and TRBJ2-7, is as follows: EAGVVQSPRYKIIEKKQPVAFWCNPISGHNTLYWYLQNLGQGPELLIRYENEEAVDDSQLPKDRFSAERLKGVDSTLKIQPAELGDSAVYLCASSSTGPEHEQYFGPGTRLTVT.

This chain links TRBV7-9 with TRBJ2-7; possible D gene TRBD2, 6 bases. Trimming took off 1 base at V and 4 bases at J, with 8 bases between the two ends. The CDR3 runs to 13 residues. Germline CDR1 SEHNR, CDR2 FQNEAQ (reference sequence). In nucleotides, the CDR3 is TGTGCCAGCAGCTTAGGTCGGGGGTACGAGCAGTACTTC. Encoded protein: CASSLGRGYEQYF.

This sequence joins TRBV5-1 and TRBJ1-1; 10 bases agree with TRBD1. Germline V gene data show CDR1 as SGHRS and CDR2 as YFSETQ. Trimming cost V 4 bases and J 10 bases; bases outside gene matches: 4. There are 12 residues in the CDR3. CDR3 sequence: CASSSGQGGAFF. The CDR3 bases are TGCGCCAGCAGCAGCGGACAGGGGGGAGCTTTCTTT.

The CDR3 DNA follows: TGTGCCAGCAGTGACAGTTACGAGCAGTACTTC. It is translated as CASSDSYEQYF. V gene TRBV6-1 combines with J gene TRBJ2-7; D is undetermined. Trimming cost V 3 bases and J 4 bases, with 4 bases left between them. The CDR3 loop spans 11 amino acids. The germline V gene encodes CDR1 MNHNS and CDR2 SASEGT.

This chain joins TRBV3-1 (or the pseudogene TRBV3-2) and TRBJ2-1; TRBD2 agrees at 16 bases. The junction had 16 bases not matched to a gene; V was cut back by 0 bases and J by 2 bases. The CDR3 loop spans 23 amino acids. Looked up from germline, CDR1 is LGHDT and CDR2 is YNNKEL (reference sequence). CDR3 in DNA: TGTGCCAGCAGCCAAGATTTCCCGCCATGGAAGGGACTAGCGGGAGGGGCCTACAATGAGCAGTTCTTC. This gives the protein CASSQDFPPWKGLAGGAYNEQFF.

The chain recombines TRBV20-1 with TRBJ2-5; possibly TRBD1 for D (6 bases). From germline, CDR1 is DFQATT and CDR2 SNEGSKA (reference sequence). The CDR3 sequence is 14 residues long. Trimming cost V 3 bases and J 5 bases, with 16 bases left between them. DNA of the CDR3: TGCAGTGCTAGTTCTAGCCCGAGGGGGGAGACCCAGTACTTC. It is translated as CSASSSPRGETQYF.

The chain combines TRBV29-1 with TRBJ1-2, with D possibly being TRBD1 (6 bases). The length of the CDR3 is 12 residues. V lost 4 bases and J lost 4, with 10 bases in between. From germline, CDR1 is SQVTM and CDR2 ANQGSEA. The CDR3 nucleotides read TGCAGCGTTGGGGGGGGGCTCTATGGCTACACCTTC. It translates to CSVGGGLYGYTF.

The chain employs TRBV5-6 and TRBJ2-7; TRBD1 is a possible D gene (6 bases). Trimming shortened V by 1 base and J by 4 bases, and 12 bases separated the two germline ends. Germline V gene data show CDR1 as SGHDT and CDR2 as YYEEEE. The CDR3 consists of 14 residues. CDR3 DNA sequence: TGTGCCAGCAGCTTGCGTGGGGGCCGGTACGAGCAGTACTTC. Translated, it gives CASSLRGGRYEQYF. The full variable domain, completed using reference TRBV5-6 and TRBJ2-7, is DAGVTQSPTHLIKTRGQQVTLRCSPKSGHDTVSWYQQALGQGPQFIFQYYEEEERQRGNFPDRFSGHQFPNYSSELNVNALLLGDSALYLCASSLRGGRYEQYFGPGTRLTVT.

The V and J genes are TRBV19 and TRBJ2-7, with TRBD1 as a possible D gene (6 bases). Germline values: CDR1 LNHDA, CDR2 SQIVND (reference sequence). This CDR3 region has 13 residues. V was shortened by 6 bases and J by 10 bases, with 19 bases between the two germline ends. The CDR3 loop is CASSRDKDLTQYF. CDR3 DNA: TGTGCCAGTAGCCGGGACAAAGATTTAACCCAGTACTTC. Combining the CDR3 with reference TRBV19 and TRBJ2-7 gives the whole variable domain DGGITQSPKYLFRKEGQNVTLSCEQNLNHDAMYWYRQDPGQGLRLIYYSQIVNDFQKGDIAEGYSVSREKKESFPLTVTSAQKNPTAFYLCASSRDKDLTQYFGPGTRLTVT.

The rearrangement uses TRBV5-1 and TRBJ1-1; no reliable D call. Looked up from germline, CDR1 is SGHRS and CDR2 is YFSETQ. The CDR3 is 15 amino acids. Trimming pared 0 bases from V and 2 bases from J, leaving 11 bases between. CDR3 sequence: CASSLERGRNTEAFF. DNA of the CDR3: TGCGCCAGCAGCTTGGAGCGGGGTAGAAACACTGAAGCTTTCTTT.

The rearrangement joins TRBV29-1 to TRBJ1-1, with 7 bases lining up with TRBD1. Losses at the gene ends were 6 bases for V and 8 bases for J; bases not matched to a gene: 3. The CDR3 covers 10 residues. The germline V gene has CDR1 SQVTM and CDR2 ANQGSEA. CDR3 in amino acids: CSVMTGEAFF. The CDR3 DNA reads TGCAGCGTGATGACAGGGGAAGCTTTCTTT.

This chain connects TRBV28 to TRBJ2-1; 11 nucleotides align to TRBD2. In germline, CDR1 is MDHEN, CDR2 SYDVKM. The CDR3 loop spans 17 amino acids. V shed 1 base and J 6 bases; nucleotides not matched to a gene: 8. CDR3 protein: CASSLSGLAAPSNEQFF. CDR3 sequence (DNA): TGTGCCAGCAGTTTATCGGGACTAGCGGCCCCCTCCAATGAGCAGTTCTTC.

The rearrangement joins TRBV2 to TRBJ1-1, with D tentatively TRBD1 (5 bases). The V end lost 4 bases, the J end lost 4 bases, and 10 bases lay between the germline ends. This CDR3 contains 13 residues. Germline CDR1 is SNHLY and CDR2 is FYNNEI. The CDR3 DNA sequence: TGTGCCAGCAGTGTTGACAGTTCCACTGAAGCTTTCTTT. It encodes CASSVDSSTEAFF. The entire variable domain, with the rest obtained from reference TRBV2 and TRBJ1-1, is as follows: EPEVTQTPSHQVTQMGQEVILRCVPISNHLYFYWYRQILGQKVEFLVSFYNNEISEKSEIFDDQFSVERPDGSNFTLKIRSTKLEDSAMYFCASSVDSSTEAFFGQGTRLTVV.

This chain uses TRBV11-3 with TRBJ2-7; 10 bases agree with TRBD2. V lost 8 bases to trimming and J lost 3 bases; unmatched junction nucleotides: 4. Germline V gives CDR1 SGHNT, CDR2 YENEEA. The CDR3 runs 13 residues. As DNA, the CDR3 is TGTGCCAGCGCACTAGCGGGGTTCTACGAGCAGTACTTC. Amino acids: CASALAGFYEQYF.

The chain recombines TRBV7-2 with TRBJ2-7; D gene unclear. The V end lost 0 bases, the J end lost 0 bases, and 3 bases lay between the germline ends. CDR1 and CDR2 from the germline V gene are SGHTA and FQGNSA. The CDR3 has 13 amino acids. This CDR3 reads CASSLAYSYEQYF. CDR3 nucleotides: TGTGCCAGCAGCTTAGCGTACTCCTACGAGCAGTACTTC.

The chain couples TRBV2 to TRBJ1-2; the D is unclear. The CDR3 length is 15 residues. The V gene lost 5 bases and the J gene lost 6 bases, with 19 bases spanning the gap. The germline gives CDR1 SNHLY, CDR2 FYNNEI. This CDR3 is CASSSERGNGHGYTF. CDR3 coding DNA: TGTGCCAGCAGTTCAGAAAGAGGGAATGGGCATGGCTACACCTTC.

The J gene is TRBJ2-7, the V gene TRBV7-2, with 8 bases aligning to TRBD1. This CDR3 is built from 16 residues. Germline CDR1 and CDR2: SGHTA and FQGNSA. The J segment lost 0 bases and the V segment lost 0 bases, leaving 4 bases of the junction unmatched. The CDR3 DNA is TGTGCCAGCAGCTTAGCAGGCAGGGGGCACTCCTACGAGCAGTACTTC. Amino acids: CASSLAGRGHSYEQYF.